Sequencing of this T cell receptor beta chain was carried out in a study of PD-1 blockade in classical Hodgkin lymphoma. The study's findings and limits: In CD4+ cells, TCR diversity went up significantly by C4D1, but in CD8+ cells it did not. Baseline diversity was lower in partial responders and progressors than complete responders. Nivolumab initiation under 1 year post-ASCT meant exclusion.

This clone was recorded a few times. Its antigen is not known. Profiled with immunoSEQ multiplex PCR; TCRdb holds only in-frame clones, not every one. The sample holds about 28,000 clones; around 79% are singletons and the top ten take approximately 0.52%. Between the trimmed V and J ends, which lost 3 bases and 5 bases, there was a span of 13 bases. Germline loops: CDR1 LNHDA, CDR2 SQIVND (reference sequence). CDR3 length: 14 amino acids. Time point described: cycle 4 day 1 (C4D1), after less than 7 weeks of nivolumab. In every patient, relapse followed autologous stem cell transplantation, while exposure to brentuximab vedotin differed. It was by magnetic negative selection that CD4+ T cells were purified from thawed PBMCs. Reported best responses ranged across complete response, partial response or progressive disease.

This specimen was CD4+ T cells from blood, taken before the fourth cycle of nivolumab. The chain couples TRBV19 to TRBJ1-1, with D perhaps matching TRBD1 (5 bases). The sequence came from a human donor with classical Hodgkin lymphoma. DNA of the CDR3: TGTGCCAGTAGTATGGGACTTTTGGGGACTGAAGCTTTCTTT. Its translation is CASSMGLLGTEAFF.